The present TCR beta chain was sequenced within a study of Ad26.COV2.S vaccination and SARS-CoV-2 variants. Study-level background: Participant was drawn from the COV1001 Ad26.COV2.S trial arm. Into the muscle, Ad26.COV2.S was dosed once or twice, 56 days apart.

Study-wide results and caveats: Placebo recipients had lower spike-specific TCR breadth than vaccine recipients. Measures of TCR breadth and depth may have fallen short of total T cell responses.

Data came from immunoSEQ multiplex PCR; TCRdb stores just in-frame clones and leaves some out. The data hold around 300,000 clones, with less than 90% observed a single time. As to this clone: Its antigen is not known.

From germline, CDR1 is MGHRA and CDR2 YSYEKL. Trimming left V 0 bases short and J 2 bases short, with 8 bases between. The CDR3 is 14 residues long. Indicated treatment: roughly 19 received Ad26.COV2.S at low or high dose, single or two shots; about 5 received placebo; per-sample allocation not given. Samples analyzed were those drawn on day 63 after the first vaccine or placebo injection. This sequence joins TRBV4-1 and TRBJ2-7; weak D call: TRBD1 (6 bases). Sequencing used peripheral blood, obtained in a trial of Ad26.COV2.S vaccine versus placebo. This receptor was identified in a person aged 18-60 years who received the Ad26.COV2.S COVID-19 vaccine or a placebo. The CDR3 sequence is CASSQDRGPYEQYF. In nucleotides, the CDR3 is TGCGCCAGCAGCCAAGACAGGGGCCCCTACGAGCAGTACTTC.